This T cell receptor beta chain was observed in a study of high-grade serous ovarian cancer treatment subgroups. In the study overall: Mean per sample: around 14,000 reads, around 7,100 unique TCR beta rearrangements.

The tumor samples were collected prior to definitive surgery or chemotherapy. Produced via immunoSEQ multiplex PCR; TCRdb's table is partial and in-frame only. The top ten hold around 3.3% of the sample, which has some 40,000 clones, 75% to 85% seen once. With 6 bases removed from V and 0 bases from J, the gap between germline ends came to 6 bases. The CDR3 is made up of 13 amino acids. Germline values: CDR1 SGHVS, CDR2 FNYEAQ. The rearrangement joins TRBV7-6 to TRBJ2-4; D gene ambiguous. The sequencing sample was made of tumor tissue. The origin of this receptor is a human donor with high-grade serous ovarian cancer. CDR3 sequence (DNA): TGTGCCAGCAGAGGAGAAGCCAAAAACATTCAGTACTTC. It translates to CASRGEAKNIQYF. Complete variable domain (other parts from reference TRBV7-6 and TRBJ2-4): GAGVSQSPRYKVTKRGQDVALRCDPISGHVSLYWYRQALGQGPEFLTYFNYEAQQDKSGLPNDRFSAERPEGSISTLTIQRTEQRDSAMYRCASRGEAKNIQYFGAGTRLSVL.